Below are 9 T cell receptor beta chains sequenced from a single sample in a study of blood T cell repertoires in COVID-19. Assay: immunoSEQ multiplex PCR; the TCRdb copy retains only in-frame clones and omits some. Among 250,000 to 300,000 clones listed, 80% to 90% were seen once. The sequenced material came from PBMCs or T cells enriched from blood (not recorded which). All receptors derive from a young man with acute COVID-19.

V gene TRBV9 combines with J gene TRBJ2-2; TRBD2 agrees at 7 bases. The CDR3 runs to 15 residues. V dropped 2 bases and J dropped 0; count of bases not matched to a gene: 1. Germline V gives CDR1 SGDLS, CDR2 YYNGEE. The CDR3 region is CASSVAGANTGELFF. CDR3 DNA sequence: TGTGCCAGCAGCGTGGCGGGAGCGAACACCGGGGAGCTGTTTTTT.

The V gene is TRBV9, the J gene TRBJ2-1, with TRBD1 matching over 8 bases. In germline, CDR1 is SGDLS, CDR2 YYNGEE. The CDR3 loop spans 15 amino acids. The J segment lost 5 bases and the V segment lost 0 bases, leaving 4 bases of the junction unmatched. The CDR3 bases are TGTGCCAGCAGCGTAGATGGGACAGGCAACAATGAGCAGTTCTTC. Residues: CASSVDGTGNNEQFF.

The chain is built from TRBV11-3 and TRBJ2-1; unclear D gene. Trimming shortened V by 5 bases and J by 6 bases, and 5 bases separated the two germline ends. Germline V gene data show CDR1 as SGHNT and CDR2 as YENEEA. This CDR3 region has 11 residues. In DNA, the CDR3 is TGTGCCAGCAGCCAATTCAATGAGCAGTTCTTC. As protein: CASSQFNEQFF.

In its sample, this clone was seen once. The V call is TRBV6-6, the J call TRBJ2-1; 7 bases line up with TRBD2. J lost 7 bases, V lost 5 bases, and 11 bases had no gene match. The CDR3 has 15 residues. Germline assignment: CDR1 MNHNY and CDR2 SVGAGI (reference sequence). As DNA, the CDR3 is TGTGCCAGCAGTCCCCCGGGGAGGGACGGGAATGAGCAGTTCTTC. Translation: CASSPPGRDGNEQFF.

The chain combines TRBV9 with TRBJ2-2, with D uncertain. The germline V and J ends were trimmed by 2 bases and 5 bases, with 10 bases remaining between them. Per germline, CDR1 SGDLS and CDR2 YYNGEE. The CDR3 runs to 14 residues. The CDR3 here is CASSVATPTGELFF. The CDR3 coding sequence is TGTGCCAGCAGCGTTGCGACACCGACCGGGGAGCTGTTTTTT. The entire variable domain, with the rest obtained from reference TRBV9 and TRBJ2-2, is as follows: DSGVTQTPKHLITATGQRVTLRCSPRSGDLSVYWYQQSLDQGLQFLIQYYNGEERAKGNILERFSAQQFPDLHSELNLSSLELGDSALYFCASSVATPTGELFFGEGSRLTVL.

This rearrangement joins TRBV19 to TRBJ1-5; 9 bases are shared with TRBD1. The CDR3 is 13 amino acids. V lost 9 bases, J lost 5 bases, and 5 bases stayed unmatched. Germline values: CDR1 LNHDA, CDR2 SQIVND (reference sequence). DNA for the CDR3: TGTGCCAGCGGACAGGGGACGGATCAGCCCCAGCATTTT. This encodes CASGQGTDQPQHF.

As regards this clone: Other DNA sequences in the same sample also yield this CDR3. The chain uses TRBV14 and TRBJ1-1; D call uncertain. The length of the CDR3 is 14 residues. The germline V gene encodes CDR1 SGHDN and CDR2 FVKESK. Trimming shortened V by 0 bases and J by 2 bases, and 7 bases separated the two germline ends. CDR3 residues: CASSQETANTEAFF. The CDR3 bases are TGTGCCAGCAGCCAAGAAACAGCTAACACTGAAGCTTTCTTT. The variable domain in full, with the rest retrieved from reference TRBV14 and TRBJ1-1, is EAGVTQFPSHSVIEKGQTVTLRCDPISGHDNLYWYRRVMGKEIKFLLHFVKESKQDESGMPNNRFLAERTGGTYSTLKVQPAELEDSGVYFCASSQETANTEAFFGQGTRLTVV.

The chain couples TRBV3-1 (or the pseudogene TRBV3-2) to TRBJ1-1; a possible D gene is TRBD1 (6 bases). Germline CDR1 reads LGHDT; CDR2 reads YNNKEL (reference sequence). This CDR3 is built from 15 residues. Trimming removed 2 bases at V and 1 base at J, with 11 bases between. The CDR3 loop reads CASSQMTGENTEAFF. CDR3 DNA: TGTGCCAGCAGCCAAATGACAGGCGAGAACACTGAAGCTTTCTTT.

This chain connects TRBV5-4 to TRBJ1-4; no definite D call. The assigned J gene may be wrong: the sequence end matches TRBJ2-2 better. The length of the CDR3 is 12 residues. Germline CDR1 reads SGHNT; CDR2 reads YYREEE (reference sequence). The CDR3 protein is CASSLGAAELFF. CDR3 sequence (DNA): TGTGCCAGCAGCTTGGGTGCCGCGGAGCTGTTTTTT.